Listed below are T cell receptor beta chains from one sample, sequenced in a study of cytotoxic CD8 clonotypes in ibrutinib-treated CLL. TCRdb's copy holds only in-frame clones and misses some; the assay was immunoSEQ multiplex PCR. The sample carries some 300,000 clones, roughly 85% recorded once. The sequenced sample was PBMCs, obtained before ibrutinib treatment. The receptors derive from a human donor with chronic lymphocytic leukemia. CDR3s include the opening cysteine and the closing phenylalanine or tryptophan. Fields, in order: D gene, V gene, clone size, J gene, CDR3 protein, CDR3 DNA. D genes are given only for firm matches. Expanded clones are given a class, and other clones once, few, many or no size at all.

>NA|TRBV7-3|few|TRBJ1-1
CASSFTSPEAFF
TGTGCCAGCAGCTTTACGTCCCCTGAAGCTTTCTTT
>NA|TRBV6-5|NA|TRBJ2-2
CASSERYTGELFF
TGTGCCAGCAGTGAAAGATACACCGGGGAGCTGTTTTTT
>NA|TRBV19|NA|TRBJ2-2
CASSLYRRSNTGELFF
TGTGCCAGTAGCCTATACAGAAGATCGAACACCGGGGAGCTGTTTTTT
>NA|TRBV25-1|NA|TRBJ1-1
CASGGTGWNTEAFF
TGTGCCAGCGGGGGAACAGGGTGGAACACTGAAGCTTTCTTT
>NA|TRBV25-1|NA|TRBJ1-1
CASKGHFGTEAFF
TGTGCCAGCAAAGGGCATTTCGGTACTGAAGCTTTCTTT
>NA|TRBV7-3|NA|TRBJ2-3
CASSSHPRGRSTDTQYF
TGTGCCAGCAGCTCACACCCTAGGGGGAGAAGCACAGATACGCAGTATTTT
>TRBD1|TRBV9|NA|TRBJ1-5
CASSPGQREKPQHF
TGTGCCAGCAGCCCGGGACAGAGGGAGAAACCCCAGCATTTT
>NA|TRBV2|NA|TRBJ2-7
CASSGYFGFSF
TGTGCCAGCAGCGGGTATTTCGGGTTTTCCTTC
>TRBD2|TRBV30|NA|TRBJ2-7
CAWSVGQTGLAGSKQYF
TGTGCCTGGAGTGTAGGACAGACGGGACTAGCGGGCTCCAAGCAGTACTTC
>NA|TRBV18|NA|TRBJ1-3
CASSPVGQNSGNTIYF
TGTGCCAGCTCACCGGTAGGCCAAAACTCTGGAAACACCATATATTTT
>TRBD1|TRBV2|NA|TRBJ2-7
CASSERDRAKQYF
TGTGCCAGCAGTGAAAGAGACAGGGCTAAGCAGTACTTC
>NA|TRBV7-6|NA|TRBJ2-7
CASSLVSARHRNDGEQYF
TGTGCCAGCAGCTTAGTGAGCGCTCGACACCGAAATGACGGAGAGCAGTACTTC
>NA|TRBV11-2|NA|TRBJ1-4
CASSLNPTNEKLFF
TGTGCCAGCAGCCTCAACCCGACTAATGAAAAACTGTTTTTT
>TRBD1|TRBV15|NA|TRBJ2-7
CATSRLTGWEQYF
TGTGCCACCAGCAGATTGACAGGGTGGGAGCAGTACTTC
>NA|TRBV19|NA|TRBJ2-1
CASSIFVMSSYNEQFF
TGTGCCAGTAGTATCTTTGTGATGAGCTCCTACAATGAGCAGTTCTTC
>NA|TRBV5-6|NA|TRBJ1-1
CASSLSLAVEAFF
TGTGCCAGCAGCTTGTCTTTGGCAGTTGAAGCTTTCTTT
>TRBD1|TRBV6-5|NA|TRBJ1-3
CASSRQGLTGNTIYF
TGTGCCAGCAGCAGACAGGGTCTAACTGGAAACACCATATATTTT
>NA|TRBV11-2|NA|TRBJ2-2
CASSFGGGNTGELFF
TGTGCCAGCAGCTTCGGAGGGGGGAACACCGGGGAGCTGTTTTTT